These 28 T cell receptor beta chains share one sample of origin, sequenced in a study of response to subunit inactivated influenza vaccine (dated by TCRdb to about 2018). Preparation of the library involved RT-PCR. Sequencing instrument: Illumina HiSeq 2500. TCRdb's own reprocessing of the public reads used fastp at Q25 and MiXCR and kept productive beta chains. Entries are consolidated by CDR3 protein sequence, retaining the most common genes and DNA. In all, the sample holds under 500,000 distinct CDR3 sequences, and about a tenth of those were seen once. The ten top clones hold roughly 12% of the sample. The sample's time point label is to be understood as: approximately 40 days after influenza vaccine administration. Sequencing used PBMCs from blood, obtained 40 to 50 days after vaccination. Receptor source: a man aged 45-60 years who received an inactivated influenza vaccine. Donor details come from another sample of the same person, matched by shared clones.

This clonotype has a count of ten or more. The V and J genes are TRBV20-1 and TRBJ2-5, with D unclear. V was trimmed by 6 bases and J by 0 bases, leaving 17 bases between them. Germline CDR1 reads DFQATT; CDR2 reads SNEGSKA (reference sequence). The CDR3 has 15 amino acids. Here the CDR3 DNA reads TGCAGTGCCCTACCTCCCGTGGCGCACCAAGAGACCCAGTACTTC. This encodes CSALPPVAHQETQYF.

This clonotype was detected a few times. The CDR3 nucleotides read TGTGCCAGCACCTCTTTTGGGGGCCGGAATGAGCAGTTCTTC. This sequence encodes CASTSFGGRNEQFF. The V call is TRBV6-1, the J call TRBJ2-1; D is possibly TRBD1 (6 bases). In germline, CDR1 is MNHNS, CDR2 SASEGT. This CDR3 region has 14 residues. V lost 7 bases and J 7 bases, leaving 17 bases between the germline ends.

This clonotype was seen only a few times. This chain links TRBV6-2 or TRBV6-3 with TRBJ2-5; TRBD2 matches 8 bases. The germline gives CDR1 MNHEY, CDR2 SVGEGT. Losses at the gene ends were 6 bases for V and 1 base for J; bases not matched to a gene: 7. The CDR3 is made up of 15 amino acids. As DNA, the CDR3 is TGTGCCAGCAGGGAAGGCGGGAGGTCCCAAGAGACCCAGTACTTC. It codes for CASREGGRSQETQYF.

V and J are TRBV20-1 and TRBJ2-3; D remains unclear. Germline values: CDR1 DFQATT, CDR2 SNEGSKA (reference sequence). V lost 0 bases to trimming and J lost 2 bases, with 15 bases between them. This CDR3 region has 16 residues. The CDR3 here is CSARDGASPITDTQYF. DNA for the CDR3: TGCAGTGCTAGAGATGGCGCGTCTCCAATCACAGATACGCAGTATTTT.

The V and J genes are TRBV5-6 and TRBJ2-2, with D uncertain. Trimming cost V 1 base and J 6 bases, with 7 bases left between them. The CDR3 runs 13 residues. The germline V gene has CDR1 SGHDT and CDR2 YYEEEE. This CDR3 is CASSLSSPGELFF. Here the CDR3 DNA reads TGTGCCAGCAGCTTGTCCAGTCCCGGGGAGCTGTTTTTT.

The sample holds a few counts of this clonotype. The rearrangement joins TRBV20-1 to TRBJ2-3; TRBD2 aligns across 11 bases. The V gene end was trimmed by 4 bases and the J gene end by 2 bases; junction bases not matched to a gene: 8. The CDR3 extends over 16 amino acids. Germline CDR1 reads DFQATT; CDR2 reads SNEGSKA (reference sequence). In DNA form, the CDR3 reads TGCAGTGCTACTGACCGACTAGCGGGGTACACAGATACGCAGTATTTT. It codes for CSATDRLAGYTDTQYF.

This clonotype was seen at least ten times. CDR3 DNA sequence: TGTGCCAGCAGTTACTGGACAGATCAAGAGACCCAGTACTTC. This codes for CASSYWTDQETQYF. The chain joins TRBV6-2 or TRBV6-3 to TRBJ2-5, with D perhaps TRBD1 (6 bases). Trimming pared 1 base from V and 2 bases from J, leaving 8 bases between. Germline V gene data show CDR1 as MNHEY and CDR2 as SVGEGT. This CDR3 region has 14 residues.

This chain uses TRBV20-1 with TRBJ2-1; a weak D match, TRBD2 (6 bases). This CDR3 is 17 amino acids long. CDR1 and CDR2 from the germline V gene are DFQATT and SNEGSKA (reference sequence). The V end was cut by 1 base, the J end by 10 bases, with 26 bases between. CDR3 sequence reads: CSARGLLPSAHPTEQFF. The CDR3 DNA follows: TGCAGTGCTAGAGGGTTATTACCTAGCGCCCACCCGACGGAGCAGTTCTTC.

This clonotype came up a few times. The chain joins TRBV6-5 to TRBJ2-3; 9 bases match TRBD2. Germline V CDR1 and CDR2: MNHEY, SVGAGI. Trimming at V came to 4 bases and at J to 4 bases, leaving 3 bases not matched to a gene. The CDR3 is 14 amino acids. CDR3 bases: TGTGCCAGCAGTTCTAGCGGGATCTCAGATACGCAGTATTTT. This encodes CASSSSGISDTQYF.

This clonotype was seen a handful of times. The chain uses TRBV24-1 and TRBJ2-5, with 7 bases identical to TRBD2. V was clipped by 2 bases and J by 7 bases; unmatched bases: 0. This CDR3 comprises 12 residues. In germline, CDR1 is KGHDR, CDR2 SFDVKD. DNA of the CDR3: TGTGCCACCAGTGATTGGGGGGGGACCCAGTACTTC. Encoded protein: CATSDWGGTQYF.

This clonotype was seen only a few times. This rearrangement joins TRBV28 to TRBJ2-1; TRBD2 matches 9 bases. V was pared by 5 bases and J by 2 bases, with 7 bases of the junction left unmatched. The CDR3 sequence is 16 residues long. Germline CDR1 and CDR2: MDHEN and SYDVKM. The CDR3 sequence: CASSGASGDTYNEQFF. In DNA, the CDR3 is TGTGCCAGCAGTGGGGCTAGCGGGGATACCTACAATGAGCAGTTCTTC.

This clonotype was found many times. This chain uses TRBV12-3 or TRBV12-4 with TRBJ2-1, with TRBD1 identical over 7 bases. The CDR3 has 15 residues. V lost 5 bases, J lost 6 bases, and 10 bases stayed unmatched. CDR3 protein: CASSPGTDNFNEQFF. CDR3 DNA: TGTGCCAGCAGTCCCGGGACAGACAATTTCAATGAGCAGTTCTTC.

This clonotype was recorded at least ten times. The chain has TRBV20-1 and TRBJ2-3; no firm D call. The ends were cut back, 0 bases at V and 5 bases at J, with 9 bases in the middle. From germline, CDR1 is DFQATT and CDR2 SNEGSKA (reference sequence). CDR3 length: 13 amino acids. The CDR3 DNA follows: TGCAGTGCTAGAGATTGGGTAATAGATACGCAGTATTTT. Amino acids: CSARDWVIDTQYF.

CDR3 DNA sequence: TGCGCCAGCAGCTTTAAGGGGGGATCAGATACGCAGTATTTT. Protein product: CASSFKGGSDTQYF. The V and J genes are TRBV5-1 and TRBJ2-3; D is perhaps TRBD1 or TRBD2 (6 bases each). Germline values: CDR1 SGHRS, CDR2 YFSETQ. Trimming stripped 2 bases from V and 4 bases from J, with 11 bases between. The CDR3 loop spans 14 amino acids.

The chain links TRBV20-1 to TRBJ1-5, with a possible D match to TRBD1 (6 bases). CDR1 is DFQATT, CDR2 SNEGSKA, per germline (reference sequence). The V gene lost 6 bases and the J gene lost 0 bases, with 18 bases spanning the gap. This CDR3 is 16 amino acids long. CDR3 region: CSAMRGSGVSNQPQHF. The CDR3 nucleotides read TGCAGTGCAATGAGGGGGTCAGGAGTTAGCAATCAGCCCCAGCATTTT.

This clonotype was found once. The J gene is TRBJ2-7, the V gene TRBV25-1, with TRBD2 as a possible D gene (5 bases). V lost 1 base, J lost 3 bases, and 13 bases lay in between. This CDR3 comprises 15 residues. Germline lookup yields CDR1 MGHDK and CDR2 SYGVNS. CDR3 protein: CASSEWVLGHYEQYF. CDR3 nucleotides: TGTGCCAGCAGTGAATGGGTACTAGGCCACTACGAGCAGTACTTC.

The V and J genes are TRBV27 and TRBJ2-3, with 13 bases matching TRBD2. The V segment lost 5 bases and the J segment 4 bases; nucleotides outside the gene matches: 15. CDR1 and CDR2 (germline): MNHEY, SMNVEV (reference sequence). The CDR3 covers 19 residues. The CDR3 nucleotides read TGTGCCAGCAGTCTGGACGGGACTAGCGGGATGGGGTCCCCAGATACGCAGTATTTT. Amino acids: CASSLDGTSGMGSPDTQYF.

This sequence joins TRBV20-1 and TRBJ2-1; 7 bases align to TRBD2. Germline V gene sequence: CDR1 DFQATT, CDR2 SNEGSKA (reference sequence). The CDR3 contains 13 residues. Trimming removed 7 bases from V and 9 bases from J; junction bases left unmatched: 12. CDR3 nucleotide sequence: TGCAGTGTCATATCGCAAGCGGGGAGTGAGCAGTTCTTC. Amino acid sequence: CSVISQAGSEQFF.

This clonotype was counted between two and nine times. The chain employs TRBV18 and TRBJ2-6; 10 positions match TRBD1. Germline trimming cut 6 bases from V and 0 bases from J; bases unmatched to any gene: 5. From germline, CDR1 is KGHSH and CDR2 LQKENI. This CDR3 is built from 17 residues. CDR3 protein: CASSGTGAHSGANVLTF. The CDR3 DNA sequence: TGTGCCAGCTCCGGGACAGGGGCTCACTCTGGGGCCAACGTCCTGACTTTC.

The chain joins TRBV5-1 to TRBJ2-3; the D gene is possibly TRBD1 (6 bases). The V end lost 1 base, the J end lost 3 bases, and 9 bases lay between the germline ends. The CDR3 spans 14 residues. The germline V gene has CDR1 SGHRS and CDR2 YFSETQ. The CDR3 region has the DNA TGCGCCAGCAGCTTGTACCAGGGGACAGATACGCAGTATTTT. Amino acids: CASSLYQGTDTQYF.

This clonotype was detected a few times. The rearrangement joins TRBV29-1 to TRBJ2-2; weak D call: TRBD1 (5 bases). The V and J ends lost 7 bases and 3 bases respectively, with 15 bases between them. The CDR3 runs 14 residues. Germline loops: CDR1 SQVTM, CDR2 ANQGSEA. CDR3 sequence: CSASSGLDTGELFF. In DNA, the CDR3 is TGCAGCGCGTCCTCAGGGTTGGACACCGGGGAGCTGTTTTTT.

This clonotype showed up many times. V usage is TRBV7-8 and J usage is TRBJ2-3; D possibly corresponds to TRBD2 (5 bases). Trimming pared 4 bases from V and 5 bases from J, leaving 16 bases between. This CDR3 is built from 15 residues. The germline V gene has CDR1 SGHVS and CDR2 FQNEAQ. CDR3 sequence: CASSSRRGREDTQYF. CDR3 bases: TGTGCCAGCAGCTCCCGCCGTGGTCGGGAAGATACGCAGTATTTT.

V gene TRBV6-1 combines with J gene TRBJ2-5, with 12 bases lining up with TRBD2. Germline trimming cut 5 bases from V and 4 bases from J; bases unmatched to any gene: 5. Per germline, CDR1 MNHNS and CDR2 SASEGT. This CDR3 is 15 amino acids long. The CDR3 sequence: CASSPGLAGIETQYF. The CDR3, as DNA: TGTGCCAGCAGTCCCGGACTAGCGGGGATAGAGACCCAGTACTTC.

The table lists this clonotype with many counts. The chain employs TRBV20-1 and TRBJ2-5; the match to TRBD2 covers 7 bases. The trim removed 2 bases at V and 5 bases at J, leaving 17 bases unmatched. CDR1 is DFQATT, CDR2 SNEGSKA, per germline (reference sequence). The CDR3 contains 17 residues. CDR3 in DNA: TGCAGTGCTAGATGGCCCTCCATCGGGGGGATTATGGAGACCCAGTACTTC. Its protein product is CSARWPSIGGIMETQYF.

This clonotype showed up just a few times. This chain connects TRBV6-5 to TRBJ2-1, with 13 bases matching TRBD2. The CDR3 totals 18 residues. CDR1 and CDR2 from the germline V gene are MNHEY and SVGAGI. V gave up 4 bases and J gave up 1 base; unmatched junction bases: 7. DNA of the CDR3: TGTGCCAGCAGTTGGACTAGCGGGGGAACCCCTTCCTACAATGAGCAGTTCTTC. Its translation: CASSWTSGGTPSYNEQFF.

J is TRBJ2-3 and V is TRBV14; possible D gene TRBD2, 7 bases. This CDR3 has 17 amino acids. The germline gives CDR1 SGHDN, CDR2 FVKESK. Trimming left V 0 bases short and J 5 bases short, with 18 bases between. CDR3 sequence reads: CASSQDSGLGGGDTQYF. The DNA of the CDR3 is TGTGCCAGCAGCCAAGATTCCGGACTAGGGGGGGGAGATACGCAGTATTTT.

The table lists this clonotype with a few counts. V gene TRBV12-3 or TRBV12-4 combines with J gene TRBJ1-5, with 7 bases lining up with TRBD1. The CDR3 contains 16 residues. J lost 4 bases, V lost 4 bases, and 10 bases had no gene match. The CDR3 nucleotides are TGTGCCAGCAGTTGGGGCGACAGGGCTTTGAATCAGCCCCAGCATTTT. Translating gives CASSWGDRALNQPQHF.

This clonotype was observed a few times. The J gene is TRBJ2-7, the V gene TRBV28; 7 bases are shared with TRBD1. CDR1 and CDR2 from the germline V gene are MDHEN and SYDVKM. This CDR3 has 13 amino acids. V dropped 3 bases and J dropped 6; count of bases not matched to a gene: 5. CDR3 nucleotide sequence: TGTGCCAGCAGTTTGTCAGGGGGTGGCGAGCAGTACTTC. Protein sequence: CASSLSGGGEQYF.